The T cell receptor beta chain described here comes from a study of T-cell reconstitution after alpha-beta-depleted transplantation in children. Study results and caveats: By about two months after transplant, alpha-beta T cells reportedly arose from several hundred graft clones that had expanded. Once a year had passed after transplant, T-cell counts and diversity came mostly from newly produced T cells.

The CDR3 is 16 residues long. Trimming at V came to 2 bases and at J to 6 bases, leaving 5 bases not matched to a gene. Germline V gives CDR1 KGHDR, CDR2 SFDVKD. This clonotype showed up just a few times. Its antigen remains unidentified. Unique molecular identifiers were used in preparing the TCRbeta library. TCRdb fed the PCR reads into MiXCR, producing one record per CDR3 protein. The sample has about 250,000 distinct CDR3 sequences; 24% are singletons. This chain joins TRBV24-1 and TRBJ2-2; 10 bases are a match to TRBD2. This material consisted of PBMCs, mostly from graft donor cells, taken 360 days after TCRalphabeta/CD19-depleted stem cell transplant. This clonotype was obtained from a female patient aged 2-10 years who had a stem cell transplant for congenital amegakaryocytic thrombocytopenia, so the T cells may come from the graft donor. CDR3 sequence reads: CATSDSGLAVAGELFF. The CDR3 nucleotides are TGTGCCACCAGTGATTCCGGACTAGCGGTAGCCGGGGAGCTGTTTTTT.